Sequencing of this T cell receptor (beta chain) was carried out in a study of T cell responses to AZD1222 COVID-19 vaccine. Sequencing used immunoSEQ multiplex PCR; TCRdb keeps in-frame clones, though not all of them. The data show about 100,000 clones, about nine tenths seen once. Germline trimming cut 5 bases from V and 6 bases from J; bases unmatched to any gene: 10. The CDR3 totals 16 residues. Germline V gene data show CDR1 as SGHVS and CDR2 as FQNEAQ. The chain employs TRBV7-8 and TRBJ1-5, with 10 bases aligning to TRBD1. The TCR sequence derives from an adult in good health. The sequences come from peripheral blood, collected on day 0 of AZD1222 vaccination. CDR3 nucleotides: TGTGCCAGCAGCCCGAAGGGACAGGGGAGGGTTCAGCCCCAGCATTTT. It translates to CASSPKGQGRVQPQHF.